This T cell receptor beta chain emerged from a study of T cells in Graves' hyperthyroidism and ophthalmopathy (dated by TCRdb to the late 2010s). At the level of the whole study: Peripheral blood samples were taken at the time of initial diagnosis, prior to any treatment. The roughly 94 discovery patients were randomly split 7:3 into training and test sets. Thyroid tissue and blood T-cell repertoires from more than 5 Graves' hyperthyroidism patients were also compared in the study. An independent validation cohort of around 20 hyperthyroidism patients and roughly 16 patients who later progressed to ophthalmopathy tested prospective prediction of ophthalmopathy. Once sampling was done, hyperthyroidism patients were given methimazole at a starting dose of 30 mg daily, whereas ophthalmopathy patients were given high-dose intravenous methylprednisolone. TCR Vbeta CDR3 sequencing of around 130 peripheral blood samples (around 45 ophthalmopathy, roughly 72 hyperthyroidism and about 17 progressor patients) is reported in the paper. A discovery cohort of 95 to 100 patients, approximately 45 with Graves' ophthalmopathy and 55 to 60 with stable Graves' hyperthyroidism, was used to find distinguishing TCR V-J signatures.

TCR beta CDR3 regions were amplified from RNA transcripts. For the first round of RT-PCR on the TCR CDR3, the HTBI primer set was used together with the Qiagen OneStep RT-PCR kit. The libraries were constructed in a second round of multiplex PCR and then size-selected and purified. Sequencing of the libraries was done on an Illumina HiSeq2000 using paired-end 100 bp reads. Concerning the study's data processing: SOAPnuke was used to process the raw data, with reads discarded if the reads contained adapters or uncalled bases, had a mean Phred below 15, or lacked an exact constant-primer or identifier match. COPE v1.2.5 was used to merge the high-quality paired reads, and each unique nucleotide sequence was defined as a clonotype. Clonotypes were aligned to IMGT TRBV, TRBD and TRBJ reference segments using MiTCR v1.1. The analysis included only V-J combinations with a frequency above 0.0001, which together covered more than 99% of the repertoires. A TCS score was defined as the ratio of F50 (clonal expansion) to E x V (chaos), with BLOSUM62-based TCRdist applied between CDR3 peptides within each V-J. Welch's t-statistics and random forest reduced around 550 V-J features to 13, which were used in a naive Bayes classifier (R e1071). The raw public data were reprocessed by TCRdb itself: fastp quality trimming at Q25, MiXCR clonotype calling, in-frame beta chains only. Each record represents a unique CDR3 protein, reported with the most common genes and DNA among its rows. The V and J calls shown here were made by TCRdb, not taken from the authors' results. This sample comprises about 360,000 distinct CDR3 sequences, under 15% of them detected only once. The ten top clones hold roughly 9.2% of the sample.

Stable Graves' hyperthyroidism was defined as the absence of progression to ophthalmopathy over 18 months of follow-up. Hyperthyroidism patients were aged 18 to 65 years and newly diagnosed, with disease duration of less than 2 months. Any patient with an uncontrolled infection, another autoimmune disease, pregnancy or lactation was excluded. Clinical symptoms, serum thyroxine and TRAb, thyroid ultrasound, and orbital computed tomography formed the basis for the diagnoses. PBMCs were isolated from 7.5 to 10 ml of fresh peripheral blood by Ficoll-Paque density gradient centrifugation. Total RNA was extracted using Trizol reagent, and RNA quality was assessed on an Agilent 2100 Bioanalyzer. On this clonotype itself: Its antigen is not yet known. No quality values exist for individual bases; no much larger clone is one base distant.

Results and caveats for the whole study, not just this receptor: In validation, progression to ophthalmopathy was predicted by the model with around 70% sensitivity and under 85% specificity, a median of around 5.9 months before onset. No statistical method was used to fix the sample size in advance, and group allocation was not hidden from the investigators. Ophthalmopathy was separated from stable hyperthyroidism by a 13 V-J signature model, with around 88% sensitivity and roughly 84% specificity obtained in cross-validation and 80%/75% obtained in testing. Most expanded thyroid clonotypes (frequency above 0.001) were also detected in blood, suggesting blood repertoires may reflect thyroid immune responses.

CDR1 and CDR2, looked up from the germline V gene, are MDHEN and SYDVKM. V loses 1 base at its end and J loses 5 bases; junction bases beyond the gene matches: 1. The CDR3 runs 15 amino acids, cysteine and phenylalanine included. Kept here is only the CDR3 DNA, which spans 45 bases and is read in frame from base 1. Recombination joined TRBV28 with TRBJ2-1, and 11 bases in between align with TRBD2. The origin of this receptor is a woman between 18 and 30 years old with Graves' hyperthyroidism. The sequencing input was blood. The DNA sequence is as follows: TGTGCCAGCAGTTTATTGACTAGCGGGAACAATGAGCAGTTCTTC. Its protein product is CASSLLTSGNNEQFF.